This T cell receptor beta chain is drawn from a study of cytomegalovirus exposure and HLA in healthy donors. Regarding the study as a whole: HLA allele associations emerged for fewer than 20,000 TCR beta sequences in a later analysis, at 0.05 false discovery rate.

The PCR had 60 Vbeta and 13 Jbeta primers. In the study's own analysis: It was a later analysis that counted about 80 million unique TCR beta chains, of which roughly 11 million were shared. Clones were read by immunoSEQ multiplex PCR, and TCRdb kept only the in-frame ones, dropping some. From that table come the V and J calls and clone size; the DNA was used to work out D and trimming. This sample's clone table lists more than 25,000 clones. To note about this clone: Antigen unknown.

The CDR3 totals 14 residues. Per germline, CDR1 SGHTS and CDR2 YDEGEE. V lost 4 bases and J 1 base, leaving 12 bases between the germline ends. The TCR originated in a man between 25 and 39 years old in good health and CMV-seronegative. The chain couples TRBV5-8 to TRBJ2-7, with D maybe TRBD1 (6 bases). Sequencing used PBMCs. CDR3 in DNA: TGTGCCAGCAGCGTAAGGACAGATTCCTACGAGCAGTACTTC. This sequence encodes CASSVRTDSYEQYF.